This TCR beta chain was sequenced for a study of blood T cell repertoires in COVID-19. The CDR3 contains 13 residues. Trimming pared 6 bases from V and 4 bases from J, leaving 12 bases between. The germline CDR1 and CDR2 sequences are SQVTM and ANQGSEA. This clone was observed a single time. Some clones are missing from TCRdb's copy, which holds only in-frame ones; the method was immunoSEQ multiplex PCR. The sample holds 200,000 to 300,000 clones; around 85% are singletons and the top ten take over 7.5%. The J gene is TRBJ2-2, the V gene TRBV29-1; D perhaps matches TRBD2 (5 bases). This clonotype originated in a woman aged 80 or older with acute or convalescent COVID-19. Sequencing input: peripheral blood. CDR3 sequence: CSVVAGSTGELFF. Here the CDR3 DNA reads TGCAGCGTAGTCGCGGGTAGCACCGGGGAGCTGTTTTTT.